This is a list of T cell receptor beta chains from one sample in a study of T cell repertoires in cytomegalovirus infection. TCRdb redid the calling of the reads with MiXCR, one entry per CDR3 protein. The table includes about 360,000 distinct CDR3 sequences, about a sixth detected once. Sequenced: PBMCs. Source of these receptors: a human donor in good health (CMV status not recorded). Some clones in this sample may be carry-over from other donors' samples. The CDR3 runs from the conserved cysteine through the conserved F or W. D genes are given only for firm matches. Clone sizes are given selectively: once, few, many, or a class where the clone is expanded.

.	TRBV24-1	14	few	TRBJ2-3	CATIETGGPDTQYF	TGTGCCACCATTGAAACGGGGGGCCCCGATACGCAGTATTTT
.	TRBV18	17	.	TRBJ1-3	CASSRVSAGNSGNTIYF	TGTGCCAGCTCACGCGTTTCTGCGGGTAATTCTGGAAACACCATATATTTT
.	TRBV7-8	14	many	TRBJ1-1	CASSLLARDTEAFF	TGTGCCAGCAGCTTATTGGCTCGTGACACTGAAGCTTTCTTT
.	TRBV4-1	14	few	TRBJ2-4	CASMGGGGGNIQYF	TGCGCCAGTATGGGAGGAGGGGGAGGGAACATTCAGTACTTC
.	TRBV7-2	17	many	TRBJ2-1	CASSLGGGSASYNEQFF	TGTGCCAGCAGCTTAGGTGGGGGGTCGGCTAGTTACAATGAGCAGTTCTTC
TRBD1	TRBV28	15	few	TRBJ1-1	CASSAAGTGGIEAFF	TGTGCCAGCAGTGCCGCTGGGACAGGGGGCATTGAAGCTTTCTTT
.	TRBV6-2/TRBV6-3	13	few	TRBJ1-2	CASSRDPLGGYTF	TGTGCCAGCAGCCGGGACCCTCTAGGGGGCTACACCTTC
.	TRBV10-3	14	few	TRBJ1-6	CAISEFRGNSPLHF	TGTGCCATCAGTGAGTTCCGGGGGAATTCACCCCTCCACTTT
.	TRBV7-7	16	.	TRBJ2-3	CASSPKRVGGTDTQYF	TGTGCCAGCAGCCCCAAGCGGGTGGGGGGCACAGATACGCAGTATTTT
.	TRBV7-6	13	.	TRBJ2-3	CASSPTYTDTQYF	TGTGCCAGCAGCCCTACCTACACAGATACGCAGTATTTT
.	TRBV2	10	few	TRBJ2-4	CASSSGLQYF	TGTGCCAGCAGCTCAGGATTACAGTACTTC
TRBD1	TRBV7-2	17	many	TRBJ2-3	CASSLDPGTGGEDTQYF	TGTGCCAGCAGCTTAGATCCCGGGACAGGGGGCGAAGATACGCAGTATTTT
.	TRBV12-3/TRBV12-4	13	.	TRBJ1-1	CASSMTVNTEAFF	TGTGCCAGCAGTATGACAGTTAACACTGAAGCTTTCTTT
TRBD1	TRBV7-8	15	.	TRBJ2-1	CASSLHHDRAAEQFF	TGTGCCAGCAGCCTCCACCACGACAGGGCGGCTGAGCAGTTCTTC